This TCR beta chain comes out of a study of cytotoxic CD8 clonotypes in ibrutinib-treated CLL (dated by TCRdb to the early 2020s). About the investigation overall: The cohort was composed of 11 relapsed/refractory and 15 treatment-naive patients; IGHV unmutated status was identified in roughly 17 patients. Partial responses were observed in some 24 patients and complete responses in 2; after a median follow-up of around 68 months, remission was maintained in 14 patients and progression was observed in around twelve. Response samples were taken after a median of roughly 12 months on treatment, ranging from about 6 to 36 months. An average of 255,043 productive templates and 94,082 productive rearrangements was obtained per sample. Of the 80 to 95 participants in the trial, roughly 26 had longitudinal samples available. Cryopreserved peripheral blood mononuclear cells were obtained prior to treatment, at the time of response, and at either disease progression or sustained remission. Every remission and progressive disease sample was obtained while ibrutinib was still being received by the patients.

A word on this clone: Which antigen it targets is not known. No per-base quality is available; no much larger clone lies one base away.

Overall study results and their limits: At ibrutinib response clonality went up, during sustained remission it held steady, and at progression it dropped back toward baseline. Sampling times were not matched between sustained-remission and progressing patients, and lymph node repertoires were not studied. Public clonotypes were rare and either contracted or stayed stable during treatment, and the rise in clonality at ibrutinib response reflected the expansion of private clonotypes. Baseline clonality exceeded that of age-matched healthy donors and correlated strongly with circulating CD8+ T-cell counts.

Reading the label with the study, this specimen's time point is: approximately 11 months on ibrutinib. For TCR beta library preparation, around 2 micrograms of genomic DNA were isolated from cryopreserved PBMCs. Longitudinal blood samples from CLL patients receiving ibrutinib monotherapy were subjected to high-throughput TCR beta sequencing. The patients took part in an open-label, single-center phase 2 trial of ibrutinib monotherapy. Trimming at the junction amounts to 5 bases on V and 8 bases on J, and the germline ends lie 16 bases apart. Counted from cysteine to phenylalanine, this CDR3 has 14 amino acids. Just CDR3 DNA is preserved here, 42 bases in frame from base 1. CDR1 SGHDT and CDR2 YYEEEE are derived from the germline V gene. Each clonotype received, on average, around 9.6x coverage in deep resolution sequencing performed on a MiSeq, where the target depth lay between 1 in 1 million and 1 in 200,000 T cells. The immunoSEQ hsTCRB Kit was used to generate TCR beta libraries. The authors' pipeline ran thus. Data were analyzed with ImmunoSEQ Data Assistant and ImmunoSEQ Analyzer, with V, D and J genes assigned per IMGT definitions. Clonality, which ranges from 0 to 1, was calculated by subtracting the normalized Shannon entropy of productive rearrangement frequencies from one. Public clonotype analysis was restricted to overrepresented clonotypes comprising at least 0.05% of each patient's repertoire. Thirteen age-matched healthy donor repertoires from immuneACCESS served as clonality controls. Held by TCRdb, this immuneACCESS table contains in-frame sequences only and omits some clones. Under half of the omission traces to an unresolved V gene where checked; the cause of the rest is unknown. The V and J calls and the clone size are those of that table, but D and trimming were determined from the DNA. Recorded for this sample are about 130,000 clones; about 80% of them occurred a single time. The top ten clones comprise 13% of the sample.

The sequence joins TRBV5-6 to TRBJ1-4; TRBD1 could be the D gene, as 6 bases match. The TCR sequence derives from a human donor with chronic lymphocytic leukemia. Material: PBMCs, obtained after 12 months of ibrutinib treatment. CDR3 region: CASSRDILGEKLFF. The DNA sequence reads TGTGCCAGCAGTCGGGACATCCTGGGGGAAAAACTGTTTTTT.